This passage covers 16 T cell receptor beta chains from one sample sequenced in a study of blood T cells in healthy people across ages. With a J-beta primer mix and a sample-barcoded 5' primer, a second PCR ran about 7 to 12 cycles. Using its own MiXCR run on the 5' RACE reads, TCRdb lists one record per CDR3 protein. The sample has hundreds of thousands of distinct CDR3 sequences, over 20% seen once. The sample comprised blood. Receptors were obtained from a man aged 65 to 79 in good health.

This clonotype appeared a few times. This rearrangement joins TRBV2 to TRBJ2-1; 14 nucleotides agree with TRBD2. In germline, CDR1 is SNHLY, CDR2 FYNNEI. Trimming took 4 bases from V and 12 from J; bases not matched to a gene: 8. CDR3 length equals 15 residues. The CDR3 spells CASSGGLAGVWGQFF. CDR3 DNA: TGTGCCAGCAGTGGGGGACTAGCGGGAGTTTGGGGGCAGTTCTTC.

To note about this clonotype: No conserved phenylalanine or tryptophan ends this CDR3, so it is likely a read error. The chain employs TRBV5-1 and TRBJ2-1; 12 nucleotides align to TRBD1. Germline V gene data show CDR1 as SGHRS and CDR2 as YFSETQ. The CDR3 has 17 amino acids. V gave up 3 bases and J gave up 2 bases; unmatched junction bases: 6. CDR3 amino acids: CASSWPGQGAAYNEQFS. The CDR3 coding sequence is TGCGCCAGCAGCTGGCCGGGACAGGGGGCTGCCTACAATGAGCAGTTCTCC.

The J gene is TRBJ2-7, the V gene TRBV5-1, with D unresolved. The CDR3 has 14 amino acids. Germline V CDR1 and CDR2: SGHRS, YFSETQ. The V end was cut by 2 bases, the J end by 1 base, with 10 bases between. This chain's CDR3 is CASSLVPGSYEQYV. For the CDR3, the DNA is TGCGCCAGCAGCTTAGTTCCTGGGTCCTACGAGCAGTACGTC.

In its sample, this clonotype was seen a few times. J is TRBJ2-7 and V is TRBV6-5; 7 bases map to TRBD1. The V gene end was trimmed by 3 bases and the J gene end by 7 bases; junction bases not matched to a gene: 9. The CDR3 extends over 14 amino acids. Germline assignment: CDR1 MNHEY and CDR2 SVGAGI. DNA of the CDR3: TGTGCCAGCAGTTATGGAACAGGGGTGGGAGAGCAGTACTTC. This codes for CASSYGTGVGEQYF.

This clonotype was detected a few times. The CDR3 bases are TGTGCCAGCAGCTTAGATGAAAAATACGAGCAGTACGTC. Encoded protein: CASSLDEKYEQYV. V and J are TRBV7-9 and TRBJ2-1, with D unresolved. The J call may be incorrect, as the DNA end agrees better with TRBJ2-7. The CDR3 is made up of 13 amino acids. CDR1 and CDR2 from the germline V gene are SEHNR and FQNEAQ (reference sequence).

The CDR3 DNA is TGTGCCAGCAGCCCCCCAAGGGACCCCTTCATATTGGGTGAAGCTTTCTTT. Translating gives CASSPPRDPFILGEAFF. This sequence joins TRBV14 and TRBJ1-1, with a tentative D call TRBD1 (5 bases). The CDR3 contains 17 residues. V was shortened by 4 bases and J by 7 bases, with 25 bases between the two germline ends. Germline lookup yields CDR1 SGHDN and CDR2 FVKESK.

This clonotype was counted a few times. The rearrangement links TRBV19 to TRBJ1-2; the D is unclear. The germline gives CDR1 LNHDA, CDR2 SQIVND (reference sequence). V dropped 5 bases and J dropped 3 bases, with 16 bases sitting between them. The CDR3 sequence is 15 residues long. Here the CDR3 reads CASSWPSRFDYGYTF. As DNA, the CDR3 is TGTGCCAGTAGTTGGCCCAGCAGGTTCGACTATGGCTACACCTTC.

The CDR3 spells CSTKQDRRDQPQHF. For the CDR3, the DNA is TGCAGTACAAAACAAGACAGGAGGGATCAGCCCCAGCATTTT. The chain links TRBV20-1 to TRBJ1-5; D possibly corresponds to TRBD1 (6 bases). This CDR3 is built from 14 residues. CDR1 DFQATT and CDR2 SNEGSKA come from the germline V gene (reference sequence). Trimming took 8 bases from V and 5 from J, leaving 19 bases between them.

The gene calls are TRBV5-1 and TRBJ1-5; D is uncertain. The CDR3 has 13 residues. Germline V gives CDR1 SGHRS, CDR2 YFSETQ. The ends were cut back, 3 bases at V and 2 bases at J, with 6 bases in the middle. The CDR3 sequence: CASSYNGNQPQHF. The CDR3 DNA follows: TGCGCCAGCAGCTATAACGGCAATCAGCCCCAGCATTTT.

As regards this clonotype: A read error may be the cause here, since a much bigger clone is one base away. The V and J genes are TRBV27 and TRBJ2-5; TRBD2 matches 8 bases. The CDR3 is made up of 14 amino acids. The trim removed 5 bases at V and 2 bases at J, leaving 4 bases unmatched. Germline assignment: CDR1 MNHEY and CDR2 SMNVEV (reference sequence). The CDR3 nucleotides read TGTGCCAGCAGTCATAGCGGGGTACAAGAGACCCAGTACTTC. Translating gives CASSHSGVQETQYF.

In this sample, this clonotype turned up a few times. CDR3 sequence: CASSQDPTQLYF. The CDR3, as DNA: TGCGCCAGCAGCCAAGATCCGACTCAATTGTACTTC. V gene TRBV4-3 combines with J gene TRBJ2-5, with D uncertain. The V gene lost 0 bases and the J gene lost 13 bases, with 12 bases spanning the gap. CDR1 and CDR2 (germline): LGHNA, YSLEER. The CDR3 contains 12 residues.

The chain carries TRBV25-1 and TRBJ2-7; 7 bases are shared with TRBD1. Near its end, the DNA agrees better with TRBJ2-5, so the J call may be wrong. CDR3 length: 15 residues. Germline V gene data show CDR1 as MGHDK and CDR2 as SYGVNS. CDR3 protein: CASSDLQGIQETQYF. The CDR3 region has the DNA TGTGCCAGCAGTGACCTACAGGGGATCCAAGAGACCCAGTACTTC.

In this sample, this clonotype turned up a few times. J is TRBJ2-3 and V is TRBV6-6; D may be TRBD1 or TRBD2 (5 bases each). The CDR3 covers 15 residues. Between the trimmed V and J ends, which lost 6 bases and 5 bases, there was a span of 18 bases. The germline CDR1 and CDR2 sequences are MNHNY and SVGAGI (reference sequence). CDR3 sequence reads: CASSPRDPRGDTQYF. For the CDR3, the DNA is TGTGCCAGCAGCCCCCGGGACCCCAGAGGAGATACGCAGTATTTT.

This clonotype was counted only a few times. The chain combines TRBV7-2 with TRBJ2-5, with a possible D match to TRBD2 (5 bases). Trimming removed 1 base at V and 2 bases at J, with 11 bases between. CDR3 length: 15 amino acids. Germline CDR1 is SGHTA and CDR2 is FQGNSA. The CDR3 DNA reads as TGTGCCAGCAGCTTAGGGCCTACTAGTCAAGAGACCCAGTACTTC. Protein product: CASSLGPTSQETQYF.

This sequence joins TRBV15 and TRBJ2-3; 8 nucleotides align to TRBD2. V trimming: 1 base; J trimming: 8 bases; junction bases outside the gene matches: 2. The CDR3 has 13 residues. The germline gives CDR1 LNHNV, CDR2 YYDKDF (reference sequence). In DNA form, the CDR3 reads TGTGCCACCAGCAGAGTAGCGGGGCTTACGCAGTATTTT. As protein: CATSRVAGLTQYF.

This clonotype was seen only a few times. V is TRBV5-1 and J is TRBJ2-7, with 15 bases identical to TRBD2. The V segment lost 4 bases and the J segment 0 bases; nucleotides outside the gene matches: 5. CDR3 length equals 17 residues. Germline V CDR1 and CDR2: SGHRS, YFSETQ. This CDR3 is CASSAGLAGGTSYEQYF. DNA for the CDR3: TGCGCCAGCAGCGCGGGACTAGCGGGAGGCACCTCCTACGAGCAGTACTTC.